The 12 T cell receptor beta chains listed next were all sequenced from one sample in a study of blood T cells in healthy people across ages. Alongside a J-beta primer mix, a sample-barcoded 5' primer served in a second PCR lasting about 7 to 11 cycles. TCRdb re-derived calls from the 5' RACE reads in MiXCR, one entry per CDR3 protein. Here the sample spans about a million distinct CDR3 sequences, just over 50% being singletons. Specimen: blood. The receptors come from a woman aged 55 to 70 in good health.

This clonotype appeared once. This chain joins TRBV6-5 and TRBJ2-2; 7 nucleotides align to TRBD2. The CDR3 has 15 amino acids. Losses at the gene ends were 6 bases for V and 4 bases for J; bases not matched to a gene: 8. Germline lookup yields CDR1 MNHEY and CDR2 SVGAGI. CDR3 bases: TGTGCCAGCAGACGCCAGGGAGGGGTCACCGGGGAGCTGTTTTTT. Translating it yields CASRRQGGVTGELFF.

In its sample, this clonotype was seen a few times. The chain is built from TRBV20-1 and TRBJ2-6; D gene ambiguous. CDR1 and CDR2 from the germline V gene are DFQATT and SNEGSKA (reference sequence). Trimming took 3 bases from V and 4 from J, leaving 7 bases between them. The CDR3 consists of 13 residues. The chain's CDR3 is CSARESGANVLTF. CDR3 DNA sequence: TGCAGTGCTAGGGAATCGGGGGCCAACGTCCTGACTTTC.

This CDR3 is CSARDAAGPTDTQYF. In nucleotides, the CDR3 is TGCAGTGCTAGAGATGCGGCGGGACCCACAGATACGCAGTATTTT. V is TRBV20-1 and J is TRBJ2-3, with D possibly being TRBD2 (6 bases). This CDR3 comprises 15 residues. V gave up 0 bases and J gave up 2 bases, with 12 bases separating them. Germline V gives CDR1 DFQATT, CDR2 SNEGSKA (reference sequence).

In DNA form, the CDR3 reads TGTGCCAGTAGCGGGAGTTTAGATACGCAGTATTTT. It translates to CASSGSLDTQYF. The chain carries TRBV28 and TRBJ2-3, with 9 bases lining up with TRBD2. Germline V gene data show CDR1 as MDHEN and CDR2 as SYDVKM. This CDR3 is 12 amino acids long. V dropped 9 bases and J dropped 5; count of bases not matched to a gene: 3.

The chain employs TRBV14 and TRBJ2-7, with D possibly being TRBD1 or TRBD2 (6 bases each). The DNA end is a closer match to TRBJ2-5, so the J assignment may be wrong. This CDR3 has 17 amino acids. Per the germline V gene, CDR1 is SGHDN and CDR2 is FVKESK. The CDR3 region is CASSHSQRQVGGVTQYF. The DNA of the CDR3 is TGTGCCAGCAGCCACAGCCAGAGACAGGTCGGCGGGGTGACCCAGTACTTC.

The chain employs TRBV30 and TRBJ1-1; no definite D call. The CDR3 runs to 13 residues. V was cut by 2 bases and J by 1 base, with 8 bases left in between. Germline CDR1 GTSNPN, CDR2 SVGIG (reference sequence). CDR3: CAWSLGKNTEAFF. DNA for the CDR3: TGTGCCTGGAGTTTAGGGAAGAACACTGAAGCTTTCTTT.

V usage is TRBV20-1 and J usage is TRBJ2-7, with TRBD1 matching over 7 bases. The J call is uncertain, as TRBJ2-5 better fits the DNA end. Germline-derived CDR1 and CDR2 are DFQATT and SNEGSKA (reference sequence). This CDR3 has 13 amino acids. CDR3 region: CSARQTGKETQYF. The DNA for the CDR3 is TGCAGTGCTAGGCAGACAGGGAAGGAGACCCAGTACTTC.

CDR3 amino acids: CASTTLGGKAYNEQFF. Written as DNA, the CDR3 is TGTGCCAGCACCACCTTGGGGGGGAAAGCCTACAATGAGCAGTTCTTC. The rearrangement joins TRBV6-6 to TRBJ2-1; 7 positions match TRBD2. The V and J ends lost 7 bases and 2 bases, in that order; junction bases with no gene match: 11. Looked up from germline, CDR1 is MNHNY and CDR2 is SVGAGI (reference sequence). The CDR3 has 16 amino acids.

The chain recombines TRBV6-2 or TRBV6-3 with TRBJ2-4, with D possibly TRBD1 on 6 matching bases. The DNA end favors TRBJ2-7, so the J call may be wrong. Germline-derived CDR1 and CDR2 are MNHEY and SVGEGT. The CDR3 runs 16 residues. CDR3 sequence reads: CASRAPHRATLGEQYF. As DNA, the CDR3 is TGTGCCAGCAGGGCCCCACACAGGGCAACATTGGGCGAGCAGTACTTC.

This clonotype was seen a single time. The V and J genes are TRBV25-1 and TRBJ2-4; 8 bases are a match to TRBD1. The J call could be wrong; TRBJ2-7 is a better fit for the DNA end. The CDR3 extends over 14 amino acids. Germline CDR1 and CDR2: MGHDK and SYGVNS. CDR3 protein: CASRVTGGRGEQYF. The DNA of the CDR3 is TGTGCCAGCAGGGTCACAGGGGGAAGAGGCGAGCAGTACTTC.

The rearrangement uses TRBV24-1 and TRBJ1-2; D is unclear. V lost 6 bases to trimming and J lost 4 bases, with 11 bases between them. CDR1 and CDR2 (germline): KGHDR, SFDVKD. This CDR3 has 13 amino acids. The CDR3 sequence is CATSPNRGYGYTF. CDR3 DNA sequence: TGTGCCACCAGTCCGAATCGGGGCTATGGCTACACCTTC.

The V and J genes are TRBV29-1 and TRBJ2-3; D not resolved. CDR1 SQVTM and CDR2 ANQGSEA come from the germline V gene. The CDR3 has 13 residues. Trimming pared 5 bases from V and 2 bases from J, leaving 11 bases between. The chain's CDR3 is CSVLVEFTDTQYF. Here the CDR3 DNA reads TGCAGCGTTCTAGTGGAGTTCACAGATACGCAGTATTTT.